Below, 4 T cell receptor beta chains from the same sample are listed, as sequenced in a study of blood T cell repertoires in COVID-19. Assay used: immunoSEQ multiplex PCR; TCRdb lists only in-frame clones, some missing. The sample lists approximately 300,000 clones, 75% to 95% seen once, with approximately 7.5% in the top ten. Sequencing used peripheral blood. The receptor source for this set is a woman aged 30 to 39 with COVID-19, enrolled during active disease.

The chain couples TRBV10-1 to TRBJ2-1, with 10 bases fitting TRBD2. CDR3 length: 14 amino acids. V lost 4 bases, J lost 6 bases, and 3 bases stayed unmatched. Germline CDR1 and CDR2: WNHNN and SYGVQD (reference sequence). CDR3 amino acids: CASSGTSGGNEQFF. The DNA for the CDR3 is TGCGCCAGCAGTGGGACTAGCGGAGGCAATGAGCAGTTCTTC.

J is TRBJ1-1 and V is TRBV10-1, with D hard to call. The CDR3 is made up of 13 amino acids. CDR1 WNHNN and CDR2 SYGVQD come from the germline V gene (reference sequence). With 6 bases removed from V and 4 bases from J, the gap between germline ends came to 12 bases. The CDR3 loop is CASRAREGTEAFF. CDR3 sequence (DNA): TGCGCCAGCAGAGCTCGGGAAGGCACTGAAGCTTTCTTT.

The chain has TRBV29-1 and TRBJ2-3; possible D gene TRBD2, 6 bases. Germline V CDR1 and CDR2: SQVTM, ANQGSEA. The CDR3 sequence is 12 residues long. V was clipped by 6 bases and J by 5 bases, with 12 bases between them. The DNA of the CDR3 is TGCAGCGTAAGCCCCGGGGGAGATACGCAGTATTTT. Its translation is CSVSPGGDTQYF.

The CDR3 reads CASSHTLGGRVGEKLFF. The CDR3 DNA reads TGCGCCAGCAGCCACACCCTAGGAGGGCGGGTGGGTGAAAAACTGTTTTTT. The chain uses TRBV4-1 and TRBJ1-4; D uncertain. Germline CDR1 and CDR2: MGHRA and YSYEKL. V gave up 3 bases and J gave up 7 bases, with 21 bases separating them. There are 17 residues in the CDR3.